A selection of T cell receptor beta chains follows, all from one sample in a study of blood T cells in healthy people across ages. One entry per CDR3 protein results from TCRdb running MiXCR on the 5' RACE reads. The table records roughly 570,000 distinct CDR3 sequences, 27% of them present only once. The material sequenced was blood. The origin of the receptors is a woman in her 70s in good health. CDR3s include the opening cysteine and the closing phenylalanine or tryptophan. The order of the fields is clone size, V gene, J gene, D gene, CDR3 DNA, CDR3 protein. A D gene is named only where the DNA matches it firmly. Size values are once, few and many counts, or a class for expanded clones, and some rows have none.

abundance: few; v_gene: TRBV10-2; j_gene: TRBJ2-2; d_gene: TRBD1; CDR3nt: TGCGCCAGCAGTGAAAGGGCAGGGGGCGGGGAGCTGTTTTTT; CDR3aa: CASSERAGGGELFF
abundance: many; v_gene: TRBV5-1; j_gene: TRBJ2-5; d_gene: NA; CDR3nt: TGCGCCAGCAGCTTGTTGGGGCCGTCGGAGACCCAGTACTTC; CDR3aa: CASSLLGPSETQYF
abundance: few; v_gene: TRBV29-1; j_gene: TRBJ2-4; d_gene: NA; CDR3nt: TGCAGCGTTGGCCCTGGGGGGGCGACAGCCAAAAACATTCAGTACTTC; CDR3aa: CSVGPGGATAKNIQYF
abundance: NA; v_gene: TRBV5-1; j_gene: TRBJ2-3; d_gene: TRBD2; CDR3nt: TGCGCCAGCAGCTTAGGACTAGCGGGGGCCCGCACAGATACGCAGTATTTT; CDR3aa: CASSLGLAGARTDTQYF
abundance: once; v_gene: TRBV20-1; j_gene: TRBJ1-5; d_gene: NA; CDR3nt: TGCAGTGCTAGAGTGGGCTGGGGGGGCAGACAGCCCCAGCATTTT; CDR3aa: CSARVGWGGRQPQHF
abundance: NA; v_gene: TRBV29-1; j_gene: TRBJ1-2; d_gene: NA; CDR3nt: TGCAGCGCTCAGGGCCTCACGGTCGCTTTTGGCTACACCTTC; CDR3aa: CSAQGLTVAFGYTF
abundance: NA; v_gene: TRBV6-5; j_gene: TRBJ2-1; d_gene: NA; CDR3nt: TGTGCCGTCCTCACGGGGGTAGATAATGAGCAGTTCTTC; CDR3aa: CAVLTGVDNEQFF
abundance: few; v_gene: TRBV6-5; j_gene: TRBJ2-3; d_gene: NA; CDR3nt: TGTGCCAGCGGGCCAGATACGCAGTATTTT; CDR3aa: CASGPDTQYF
abundance: NA; v_gene: TRBV7-9; j_gene: TRBJ2-7; d_gene: TRBD1; CDR3nt: TGTGCCAGCAGCTTTGACAGGGGGTGGTACGAGCAGTGCTTC; CDR3aa: CASSFDRGWYEQCF
abundance: NA; v_gene: TRBV4-1; j_gene: TRBJ2-5; d_gene: NA; CDR3nt: TGCGCCAGCAGCCACGGGACATTTCAAGAGACCCAGTACTTC; CDR3aa: CASSHGTFQETQYF
abundance: NA; v_gene: TRBV7-2; j_gene: TRBJ1-1; d_gene: NA; CDR3nt: TGTGCCAGCACGAAAAGGGTAGGCACTGAAGCTTTCTTT; CDR3aa: CASTKRVGTEAFF
abundance: NA; v_gene: TRBV19; j_gene: TRBJ1-2; d_gene: NA; CDR3nt: TGTGCCAGTAGTAGCTGGGATAACTATGGCTACACCTTC; CDR3aa: CASSSWDNYGYTF
abundance: few; v_gene: TRBV7-2; j_gene: TRBJ2-7; d_gene: NA; CDR3nt: TGTGCCAGCAGCTTAACTAGACCCTACGAGCAGTACTTC; CDR3aa: CASSLTRPYEQYF
abundance: few; v_gene: TRBV27; j_gene: TRBJ2-1; d_gene: TRBD2; CDR3nt: TGTGCCAGCACAACACGGGGTAGCGGGGGTTCCGGGGAGCAGTTCTTC; CDR3aa: CASTTRGSGGSGEQFF
abundance: NA; v_gene: TRBV20-1; j_gene: TRBJ1-1; d_gene: NA; CDR3nt: TGCAGTGCTAGAGAATATCACCAAGAAGCTTTCTTT; CDR3aa: CSAREYHQEAFF
abundance: NA; v_gene: TRBV7-2; j_gene: TRBJ1-6; d_gene: NA; CDR3nt: TGTGCCAGCAGCCGGGCGCTGGGCTCCTATAATTCACCCCTCCACTTT; CDR3aa: CASSRALGSYNSPLHF
abundance: few; v_gene: TRBV20-1; j_gene: TRBJ2-3; d_gene: TRBD2; CDR3nt: TGCAGTGCCATACCCCCTAGCGGGGGGGCCCCTGATACGCAGTATTTT; CDR3aa: CSAIPPSGGAPDTQYF
abundance: NA; v_gene: TRBV15; j_gene: TRBJ2-1; d_gene: NA; CDR3nt: TGTGCCACCAGCAGGGTCCAGGGCAATGAGCAGTTCTTC; CDR3aa: CATSRVQGNEQFF
abundance: few; v_gene: TRBV12-3/TRBV12-4; j_gene: TRBJ2-1; d_gene: NA; CDR3nt: TGTGCCAGCAGCCGGAGCGGTCCCCACAATGAGCAGTTCTTC; CDR3aa: CASSRSGPHNEQFF
abundance: few; v_gene: TRBV7-9; j_gene: TRBJ1-1; d_gene: NA; CDR3nt: TGTGCCAGCAGCCAACTACAGGGAGTCCCTGAAGCTTTCTTT; CDR3aa: CASSQLQGVPEAFF
abundance: NA; v_gene: TRBV6-5; j_gene: TRBJ1-6; d_gene: NA; CDR3nt: TGTGCCAGCAGTTACGCTGGAGGGAGAGCCTATAATTCACCCCTCCACTTT; CDR3aa: CASSYAGGRAYNSPLHF
abundance: NA; v_gene: TRBV2; j_gene: TRBJ1-4; d_gene: NA; CDR3nt: TGTGCCAGTAAGGCCGACGTAAATGAAAAACTGTTTTTT; CDR3aa: CASKADVNEKLFF
abundance: few; v_gene: TRBV5-1; j_gene: TRBJ2-6; d_gene: NA; CDR3nt: TGCGCCAGCAAAGAGACTGGGGCCAACGTCCTGACTTTC; CDR3aa: CASKETGANVLTF
abundance: NA; v_gene: TRBV10-3; j_gene: TRBJ1-6; d_gene: NA; CDR3nt: TGTGCCATCAGCCCCGGGGCTCAGAGTTCACCCCTCCACTTT; CDR3aa: CAISPGAQSSPLHF
abundance: NA; v_gene: TRBV7-9; j_gene: TRBJ2-5; d_gene: NA; CDR3nt: TGTGCCAGCAGCTTAGCCGGGCTGGCGGGAGAGACCCAGTACTTC; CDR3aa: CASSLAGLAGETQYF
abundance: many; v_gene: TRBV7-9; j_gene: TRBJ2-3; d_gene: NA; CDR3nt: TGTGCCAGCAGCCCCCCGACCACAGATACGCAGTATTTT; CDR3aa: CASSPPTTDTQYF
abundance: NA; v_gene: TRBV10-3; j_gene: TRBJ2-6; d_gene: TRBD1; CDR3nt: TGTGCCATCAGTGGGGTGAGACAGGGAAGAGGCTCTGGGGCCAACGTCCTGACTTTC; CDR3aa: CAISGVRQGRGSGANVLTF
abundance: NA; v_gene: TRBV10-3; j_gene: TRBJ2-1; d_gene: TRBD2; CDR3nt: TGTGCCATCAGTGAGTTAGGGCGGGGGACTACCTACAATGAGCAGTTCTTC; CDR3aa: CAISELGRGTTYNEQFF
abundance: NA; v_gene: TRBV18; j_gene: TRBJ2-6; d_gene: TRBD1; CDR3nt: TGTGCCAGCTCACTTAGACAGGGGGAAGCTGGGGCCAACGTCCTGACTTTC; CDR3aa: CASSLRQGEAGANVLTF
abundance: once; v_gene: TRBV20-1; j_gene: TRBJ2-5; d_gene: TRBD2; CDR3nt: TGCAGTGTCAGTGGGCTAGCGGGGCTCCGAGAGACCCAGTACTTC; CDR3aa: CSVSGLAGLRETQYF
abundance: few; v_gene: TRBV7-2; j_gene: TRBJ1-1; d_gene: NA; CDR3nt: TGTGCCAGCAGCTTAGTTGTGACATTAAACAGTGAAGCTTTCTTT; CDR3aa: CASSLVVTLNSEAFF
abundance: NA; v_gene: TRBV18; j_gene: TRBJ1-1; d_gene: NA; CDR3nt: TGTGCCAGCTCACCACTGACCCGCGGTGACACTGAAGCTTTCTTT; CDR3aa: CASSPLTRGDTEAFF
abundance: few; v_gene: TRBV5-1; j_gene: TRBJ2-1; d_gene: NA; CDR3nt: TGCGCCAGCAGCTTGGGTCGGGATAGCGATGAGCAGTTCTTC; CDR3aa: CASSLGRDSDEQFF
abundance: few; v_gene: TRBV20-1; j_gene: TRBJ1-2; d_gene: NA; CDR3nt: TGCAGTGCCGAAAGGGGTGGCGCGGCTAACTATGGCTACACCTTC; CDR3aa: CSAERGGAANYGYTF
abundance: NA; v_gene: TRBV6-1; j_gene: TRBJ2-1; d_gene: TRBD2; CDR3nt: TGTGCCAGCACAGGCGCGAGTCGACTAGCGGCATACAATGAGCAGTTCTTC; CDR3aa: CASTGASRLAAYNEQFF
abundance: NA; v_gene: TRBV7-2; j_gene: TRBJ2-3; d_gene: NA; CDR3nt: TGTGCCAGCAGCCTAGAGGGATGGACAGATACGCAGTATTTT; CDR3aa: CASSLEGWTDTQYF
abundance: many; v_gene: TRBV7-9; j_gene: TRBJ2-5; d_gene: NA; CDR3nt: TGTGCCAGCAGCCGGACCTGGGGGCAAGAGACCCAGTACTTC; CDR3aa: CASSRTWGQETQYF
abundance: NA; v_gene: TRBV15; j_gene: TRBJ1-2; d_gene: NA; CDR3nt: TGTGCCACCAGCAGAGACACGATTGGCTACACCTTC; CDR3aa: CATSRDTIGYTF
abundance: few; v_gene: TRBV7-9; j_gene: TRBJ2-3; d_gene: TRBD2; CDR3nt: TGTGCCAGCAGCCCCGGACTAGCCCAAAGCACAGATACGCAGTATTTT; CDR3aa: CASSPGLAQSTDTQYF
abundance: NA; v_gene: TRBV5-6; j_gene: TRBJ1-4; d_gene: NA; CDR3nt: TGTGCCAGCAGCCCCTCTCGCCGGGGTCTTGGTGAAAAACTGTTTTTT; CDR3aa: CASSPSRRGLGEKLFF
abundance: NA; v_gene: TRBV7-9; j_gene: TRBJ1-1; d_gene: NA; CDR3nt: TGTGCCAGCAGCCCTGACGGCGCCGGGACGCGGGCTTTCTTT; CDR3aa: CASSPDGAGTRAFF
abundance: NA; v_gene: TRBV30; j_gene: TRBJ2-2; d_gene: TRBD2; CDR3nt: TGTGCCTGGAGTCCGAGCGGGGGGGAACCCGGGGAGCTGTTTTTT; CDR3aa: CAWSPSGGEPGELFF
abundance: few; v_gene: TRBV9; j_gene: TRBJ1-1; d_gene: TRBD1; CDR3nt: TGTGCCAGCAGCGTAGGAGGGACAGGGGGCACTGAAGCTTTCTTT; CDR3aa: CASSVGGTGGTEAFF
abundance: NA; v_gene: TRBV4-3; j_gene: TRBJ2-1; d_gene: NA; CDR3nt: TGCGCCAGCAGCCAAGACGGGTGGGGGACCTATAATGAGCAGCTCTTC; CDR3aa: CASSQDGWGTYNEQLF
abundance: NA; v_gene: TRBV7-9; j_gene: TRBJ1-4; d_gene: NA; CDR3nt: TGTGCCAGCAGCTTAAAACCTAATGAAAAACTGTTTTTT; CDR3aa: CASSLKPNEKLFF
abundance: NA; v_gene: TRBV12-3/TRBV12-4; j_gene: TRBJ1-2; d_gene: NA; CDR3nt: TGTGCCAGCAGTGAGGGACAACCCGTAGGCTACACCTTC; CDR3aa: CASSEGQPVGYTF
abundance: few; v_gene: TRBV30; j_gene: TRBJ1-2; d_gene: NA; CDR3nt: TGTGCCTGGAGTGCTTTCACCTATGGCTACACCTTC; CDR3aa: CAWSAFTYGYTF
abundance: few; v_gene: TRBV2; j_gene: TRBJ1-2; d_gene: NA; CDR3nt: TGTGCCAGCAGTGAAACAGGCCGCTATGGCTACACCTTC; CDR3aa: CASSETGRYGYTF
abundance: NA; v_gene: TRBV5-1; j_gene: TRBJ2-1; d_gene: TRBD2; CDR3nt: TGCGCCAGCAGCTTGAACCTAGCGGACCTCTACAATGAGCAGTTCTTC; CDR3aa: CASSLNLADLYNEQFF
abundance: NA; v_gene: TRBV7-9; j_gene: TRBJ2-3; d_gene: NA; CDR3nt: TGTGCCAGCAGCGTCAGAGAACCCACAGATACGCAGTATTTT; CDR3aa: CASSVREPTDTQYF
abundance: few; v_gene: TRBV2; j_gene: TRBJ1-1; d_gene: NA; CDR3nt: TGTGCCAGCATCGGGGTTTCAGGCACTGAAGCTTTCTTT; CDR3aa: CASIGVSGTEAFF
abundance: few; v_gene: TRBV5-1; j_gene: TRBJ2-5; d_gene: NA; CDR3nt: TGCGCCAGCAGCTCATTCTCTCCAGAGGAGACCCAGTACTTC; CDR3aa: CASSSFSPEETQYF
abundance: NA; v_gene: TRBV12-3/TRBV12-4; j_gene: TRBJ2-7; d_gene: TRBD2; CDR3nt: TGTGCCAGCAGGCGGACTAGCGGGGGAAAGCAGTACTTC; CDR3aa: CASRRTSGGKQYF
abundance: NA; v_gene: TRBV29-1; j_gene: TRBJ2-5; d_gene: NA; CDR3nt: TGCAGCGTTGAAAACCACCGGGCTAGCACGCAAGAGACCCAGTACTTC; CDR3aa: CSVENHRASTQETQYF